The sequence of this T cell receptor (beta chain) was determined in a study of T cell repertoires in cytomegalovirus infection (dated by TCRdb to between 2018 and 2020). About the full investigation: Because public TCR beta signatures pointed to carriage of CMV infection together with the matching HLA type, the HLA type of each donor mattered for the analysis.

The paper's findings and limits, for the study overall: In both this cohort and an independent cohort of approximately 350 donors, the cumulative frequency of public TCR beta family members distinguished carriers of CMV infection plus the relevant HLA type. The ex vivo response was dominated by HLA-C-restricted CMV-specific TCR beta clonotypes, and the single most frequent clonotype in two of eight donors was supplied by these HLA-C-restricted clonotypes.

The listed sequencing device is Illumina HiSeq 1500. TCRdb reprocessed the public reads (quality trimming at Q25 with fastp, clone calling with MiXCR) and kept in-frame beta chains. Rows merge per CDR3 protein into single entries with the most common DNA and genes. Across this sample there are around 280,000 distinct CDR3 sequences, with around 13% seen only once. The top ten constitute roughly 8.9% of the sample. Many counts were recorded for this clonotype. Its antigen remains undetermined. No base quality values were provided; no much bigger clone lies one nucleotide off. The cysteine opens and the phenylalanine closes a CDR3 of 13 amino acids. The DNA shown is the 39-base CDR3, in frame from base 1. CDR1 and CDR2 are read off the germline V gene as SGHVS and FQNEAQ. V loses 5 bases, J loses 6 bases, and the germline ends lie 13 bases apart.

This sequence was found in a human donor in good health (CMV status not recorded). Some clones in this sample may be carry-over from other donors' samples. Recombination linked TRBV7-8 to TRBJ1-1; the D gene cannot be resolved reliably. The sample taken for sequencing was PBMCs. The base sequence is TGTGCCAGCAGCGCGACGGGGAGGGCTGAAGCTTTCTTT. Its amino acids are CASSATGRAEAFF. Here the CDR3 is joined to the reference TRBV7-8 and TRBJ1-1 genes, and the full variable domain is: GAGVSQSPRYKVAKRGQDVALRCDPISGHVSLFWYQQALGQGPEFLTYFQNEAQLDKSGLPSDRFFAERPEGSVSTLKIQRTQQEDSAVYLCASSATGRAEAFFGQGTRLTVV.